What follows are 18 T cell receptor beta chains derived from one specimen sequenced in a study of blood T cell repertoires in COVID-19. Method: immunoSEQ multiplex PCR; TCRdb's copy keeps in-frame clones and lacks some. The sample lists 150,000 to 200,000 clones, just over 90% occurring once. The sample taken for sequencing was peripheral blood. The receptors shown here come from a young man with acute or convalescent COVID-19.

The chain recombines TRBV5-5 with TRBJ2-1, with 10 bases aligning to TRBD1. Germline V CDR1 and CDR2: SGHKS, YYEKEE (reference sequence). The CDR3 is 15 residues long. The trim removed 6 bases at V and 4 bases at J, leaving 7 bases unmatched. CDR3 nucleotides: TGTGCCAGCAAGGGACAGGGGTCCTTTTACAATGAGCAGTTCTTC. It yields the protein CASKGQGSFYNEQFF.

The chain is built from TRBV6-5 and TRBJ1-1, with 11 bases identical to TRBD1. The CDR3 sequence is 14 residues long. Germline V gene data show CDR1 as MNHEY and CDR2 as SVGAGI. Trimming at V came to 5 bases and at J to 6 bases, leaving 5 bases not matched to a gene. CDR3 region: CASSRDRGGPEAFF. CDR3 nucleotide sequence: TGTGCCAGCAGTAGGGACAGGGGGGGTCCTGAAGCTTTCTTT.

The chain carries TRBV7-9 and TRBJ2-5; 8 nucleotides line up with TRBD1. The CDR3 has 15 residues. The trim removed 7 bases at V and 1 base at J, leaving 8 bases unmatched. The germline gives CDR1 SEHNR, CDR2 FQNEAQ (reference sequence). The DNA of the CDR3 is TGTGCCAGCATCCTCCAGGGGGCTGGCCAAGAGACCCAGTACTTC. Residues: CASILQGAGQETQYF.

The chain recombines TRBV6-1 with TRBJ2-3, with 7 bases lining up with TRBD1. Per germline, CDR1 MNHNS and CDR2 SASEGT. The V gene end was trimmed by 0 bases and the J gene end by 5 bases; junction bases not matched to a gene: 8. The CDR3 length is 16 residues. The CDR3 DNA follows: TGTGCCAGCAGTGAAGCGGTATCGACAGGGTTAGATACGCAGTATTTT. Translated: CASSEAVSTGLDTQYF.

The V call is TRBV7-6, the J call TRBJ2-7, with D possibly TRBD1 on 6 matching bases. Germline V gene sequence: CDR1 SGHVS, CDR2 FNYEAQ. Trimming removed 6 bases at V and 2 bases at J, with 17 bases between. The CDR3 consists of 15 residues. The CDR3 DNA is TGTGCCAGCAGTGGAGATTCGGCAGGGGCCTACGAGCAGTACTTC. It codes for CASSGDSAGAYEQYF.

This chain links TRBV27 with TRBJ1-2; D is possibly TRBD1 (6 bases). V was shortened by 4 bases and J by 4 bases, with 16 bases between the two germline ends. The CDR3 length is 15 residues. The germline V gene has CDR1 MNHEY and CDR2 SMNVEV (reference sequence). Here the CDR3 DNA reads TGTGCCAGCAGTTCCTCGGACAGAACCCTCTATGGCTACACCTTC. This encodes CASSSSDRTLYGYTF.

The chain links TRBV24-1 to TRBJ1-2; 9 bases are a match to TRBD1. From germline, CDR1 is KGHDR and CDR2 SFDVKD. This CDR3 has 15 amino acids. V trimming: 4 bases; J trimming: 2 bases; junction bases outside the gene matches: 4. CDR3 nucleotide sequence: TGTGCCACCAGTGACCAGGACAGGGGAAACTATGGCTACACCTTC. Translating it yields CATSDQDRGNYGYTF.

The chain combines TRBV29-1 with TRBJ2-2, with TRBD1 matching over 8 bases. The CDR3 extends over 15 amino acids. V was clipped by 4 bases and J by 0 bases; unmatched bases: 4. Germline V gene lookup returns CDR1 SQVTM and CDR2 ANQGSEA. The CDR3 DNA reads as TGCAGCGTTGCGCGGACAGGGTCGAACACCGGGGAGCTGTTTTTT. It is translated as CSVARTGSNTGELFF.

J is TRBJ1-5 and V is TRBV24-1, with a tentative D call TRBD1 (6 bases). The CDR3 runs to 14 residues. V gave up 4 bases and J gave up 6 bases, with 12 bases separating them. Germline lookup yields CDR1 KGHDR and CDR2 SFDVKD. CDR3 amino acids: CATSESGDGQPQHF. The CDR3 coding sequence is TGTGCCACCAGTGAATCAGGGGATGGTCAGCCCCAGCATTTT.

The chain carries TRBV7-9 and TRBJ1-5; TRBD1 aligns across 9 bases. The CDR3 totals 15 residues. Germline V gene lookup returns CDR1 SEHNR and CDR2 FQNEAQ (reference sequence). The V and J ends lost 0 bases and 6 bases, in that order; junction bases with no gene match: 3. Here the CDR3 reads CASSLATGGGQPQHF. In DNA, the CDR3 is TGTGCCAGCAGCTTAGCTACAGGGGGCGGTCAGCCCCAGCATTTT. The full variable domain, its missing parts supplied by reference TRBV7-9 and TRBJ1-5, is DTGVSQNPRHKITKRGQNVTFRCDPISEHNRLYWYRQTLGQGPEFLTYFQNEAQLEKSRLLSDRFSAERPKGSFSTLEIQRTEQGDSAMYLCASSLATGGGQPQHFGDGTRLSIL.

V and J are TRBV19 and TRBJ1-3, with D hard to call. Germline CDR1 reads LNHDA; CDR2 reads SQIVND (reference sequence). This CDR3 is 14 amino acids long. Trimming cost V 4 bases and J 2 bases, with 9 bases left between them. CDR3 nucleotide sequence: TGTGCCAGTAGTACCGCAGGCCCTGGAAACACCATATATTTT. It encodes CASSTAGPGNTIYF.

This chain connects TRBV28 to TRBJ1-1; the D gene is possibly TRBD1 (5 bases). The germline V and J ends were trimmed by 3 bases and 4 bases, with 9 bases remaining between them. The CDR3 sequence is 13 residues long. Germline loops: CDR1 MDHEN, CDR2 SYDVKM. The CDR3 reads CASSFPGRTEAFF. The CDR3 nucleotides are TGTGCCAGCAGTTTCCCAGGGCGCACTGAAGCTTTCTTT.

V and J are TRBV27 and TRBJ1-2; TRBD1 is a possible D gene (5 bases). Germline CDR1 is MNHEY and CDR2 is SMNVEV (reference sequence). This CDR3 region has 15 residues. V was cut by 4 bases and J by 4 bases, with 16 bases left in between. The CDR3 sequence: CASSSWTLGGYGYTF. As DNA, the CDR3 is TGTGCCAGCAGTTCGTGGACACTGGGGGGCTATGGCTACACCTTC.

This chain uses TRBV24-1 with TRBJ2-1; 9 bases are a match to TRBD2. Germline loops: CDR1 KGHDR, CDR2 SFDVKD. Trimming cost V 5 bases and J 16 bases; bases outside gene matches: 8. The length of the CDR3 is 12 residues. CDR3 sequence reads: CATSADSGSSFF. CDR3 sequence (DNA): TGTGCCACCAGTGCCGATAGCGGGAGTAGCTTCTTC.

The chain's CDR3 is CASSSRTSGRLGRTDTQYF. In nucleotides, the CDR3 is TGTGCCAGCAGCTCCCGGACTAGCGGGAGGTTGGGTCGGACAGATACGCAGTATTTT. J is TRBJ2-3 and V is TRBV21-1; the table's D call of TRBD2 was not tested on the DNA. TRBV21-1 is given as a pseudogene. This CDR3 contains 19 residues.

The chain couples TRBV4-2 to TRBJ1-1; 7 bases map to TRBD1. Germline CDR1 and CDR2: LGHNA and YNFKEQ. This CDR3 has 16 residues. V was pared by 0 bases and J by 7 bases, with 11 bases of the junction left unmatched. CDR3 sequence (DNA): TGTGCCAGCAGCCAAGATAGAGGGGGCAGGAAGAGTGAAGCTTTCTTT. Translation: CASSQDRGGRKSEAFF.

CDR3 protein: CASSPQTHPGGEQYF. In nucleotides, the CDR3 is TGTGCCAGCAGTCCCCAGACTCATCCGGGGGGCGAGCAGTACTTC. This rearrangement joins TRBV6-5 to TRBJ2-7, with 7 bases fitting TRBD2. The CDR3 has 15 amino acids. V trimming: 5 bases; J trimming: 6 bases; junction bases outside the gene matches: 13. The V gene's germline CDR1 is MNHEY and CDR2 SVGAGI.

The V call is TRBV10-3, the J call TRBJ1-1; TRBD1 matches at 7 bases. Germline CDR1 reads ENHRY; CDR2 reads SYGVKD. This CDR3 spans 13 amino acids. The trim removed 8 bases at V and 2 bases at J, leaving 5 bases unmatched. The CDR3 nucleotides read TGTGCCATCGGGGACAGTTTAAACACTGAAGCTTTCTTT. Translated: CAIGDSLNTEAFF.